What follows is one TCR beta chain and its context. The data originate from a study of blood T cell repertoires in COVID-19. Per the study methods: Counts of nucleated cells, estimated from reference gene primer amplification, were obtained. Profiling relied on immunoSEQ multiplex PCR, and the TCRdb table lists in-frame clones only, not all of them. That table supplies the V and J calls and clone size; D and trimming were determined from the DNA. The table records tens of thousands of clones, about nine tenths of them present only once. The CDR3 totals 18 residues. Unmatched junction bases numbered 17, after V lost 5 bases and J lost 5 bases. Per germline, CDR1 SGHRS and CDR2 YFSETQ.

The origin of this receptor is a young man with acute or convalescent COVID-19. The sequenced material came from peripheral blood. The chain joins TRBV5-1 to TRBJ2-2, with 8 bases that match TRBD2. Written as DNA, the CDR3 is TGCGCCAGCAGAGTAAGTCTCCCGGGAGGGGAGCTGACCGGGGAGCTGTTTTTT. Translating it yields CASRVSLPGGELTGELFF. The whole variable domain, remainder taken from reference TRBV5-1 and TRBJ2-2, is KAGVTQTPRYLIKTRGQQVTLSCSPISGHRSVSWYQQTPGQGLQFLFEYFSETQRNKGNFPGRFSGRQFSNSRSEMNVSTLELGDSALYLCASRVSLPGGELTGELFFGEGSRLTVL.